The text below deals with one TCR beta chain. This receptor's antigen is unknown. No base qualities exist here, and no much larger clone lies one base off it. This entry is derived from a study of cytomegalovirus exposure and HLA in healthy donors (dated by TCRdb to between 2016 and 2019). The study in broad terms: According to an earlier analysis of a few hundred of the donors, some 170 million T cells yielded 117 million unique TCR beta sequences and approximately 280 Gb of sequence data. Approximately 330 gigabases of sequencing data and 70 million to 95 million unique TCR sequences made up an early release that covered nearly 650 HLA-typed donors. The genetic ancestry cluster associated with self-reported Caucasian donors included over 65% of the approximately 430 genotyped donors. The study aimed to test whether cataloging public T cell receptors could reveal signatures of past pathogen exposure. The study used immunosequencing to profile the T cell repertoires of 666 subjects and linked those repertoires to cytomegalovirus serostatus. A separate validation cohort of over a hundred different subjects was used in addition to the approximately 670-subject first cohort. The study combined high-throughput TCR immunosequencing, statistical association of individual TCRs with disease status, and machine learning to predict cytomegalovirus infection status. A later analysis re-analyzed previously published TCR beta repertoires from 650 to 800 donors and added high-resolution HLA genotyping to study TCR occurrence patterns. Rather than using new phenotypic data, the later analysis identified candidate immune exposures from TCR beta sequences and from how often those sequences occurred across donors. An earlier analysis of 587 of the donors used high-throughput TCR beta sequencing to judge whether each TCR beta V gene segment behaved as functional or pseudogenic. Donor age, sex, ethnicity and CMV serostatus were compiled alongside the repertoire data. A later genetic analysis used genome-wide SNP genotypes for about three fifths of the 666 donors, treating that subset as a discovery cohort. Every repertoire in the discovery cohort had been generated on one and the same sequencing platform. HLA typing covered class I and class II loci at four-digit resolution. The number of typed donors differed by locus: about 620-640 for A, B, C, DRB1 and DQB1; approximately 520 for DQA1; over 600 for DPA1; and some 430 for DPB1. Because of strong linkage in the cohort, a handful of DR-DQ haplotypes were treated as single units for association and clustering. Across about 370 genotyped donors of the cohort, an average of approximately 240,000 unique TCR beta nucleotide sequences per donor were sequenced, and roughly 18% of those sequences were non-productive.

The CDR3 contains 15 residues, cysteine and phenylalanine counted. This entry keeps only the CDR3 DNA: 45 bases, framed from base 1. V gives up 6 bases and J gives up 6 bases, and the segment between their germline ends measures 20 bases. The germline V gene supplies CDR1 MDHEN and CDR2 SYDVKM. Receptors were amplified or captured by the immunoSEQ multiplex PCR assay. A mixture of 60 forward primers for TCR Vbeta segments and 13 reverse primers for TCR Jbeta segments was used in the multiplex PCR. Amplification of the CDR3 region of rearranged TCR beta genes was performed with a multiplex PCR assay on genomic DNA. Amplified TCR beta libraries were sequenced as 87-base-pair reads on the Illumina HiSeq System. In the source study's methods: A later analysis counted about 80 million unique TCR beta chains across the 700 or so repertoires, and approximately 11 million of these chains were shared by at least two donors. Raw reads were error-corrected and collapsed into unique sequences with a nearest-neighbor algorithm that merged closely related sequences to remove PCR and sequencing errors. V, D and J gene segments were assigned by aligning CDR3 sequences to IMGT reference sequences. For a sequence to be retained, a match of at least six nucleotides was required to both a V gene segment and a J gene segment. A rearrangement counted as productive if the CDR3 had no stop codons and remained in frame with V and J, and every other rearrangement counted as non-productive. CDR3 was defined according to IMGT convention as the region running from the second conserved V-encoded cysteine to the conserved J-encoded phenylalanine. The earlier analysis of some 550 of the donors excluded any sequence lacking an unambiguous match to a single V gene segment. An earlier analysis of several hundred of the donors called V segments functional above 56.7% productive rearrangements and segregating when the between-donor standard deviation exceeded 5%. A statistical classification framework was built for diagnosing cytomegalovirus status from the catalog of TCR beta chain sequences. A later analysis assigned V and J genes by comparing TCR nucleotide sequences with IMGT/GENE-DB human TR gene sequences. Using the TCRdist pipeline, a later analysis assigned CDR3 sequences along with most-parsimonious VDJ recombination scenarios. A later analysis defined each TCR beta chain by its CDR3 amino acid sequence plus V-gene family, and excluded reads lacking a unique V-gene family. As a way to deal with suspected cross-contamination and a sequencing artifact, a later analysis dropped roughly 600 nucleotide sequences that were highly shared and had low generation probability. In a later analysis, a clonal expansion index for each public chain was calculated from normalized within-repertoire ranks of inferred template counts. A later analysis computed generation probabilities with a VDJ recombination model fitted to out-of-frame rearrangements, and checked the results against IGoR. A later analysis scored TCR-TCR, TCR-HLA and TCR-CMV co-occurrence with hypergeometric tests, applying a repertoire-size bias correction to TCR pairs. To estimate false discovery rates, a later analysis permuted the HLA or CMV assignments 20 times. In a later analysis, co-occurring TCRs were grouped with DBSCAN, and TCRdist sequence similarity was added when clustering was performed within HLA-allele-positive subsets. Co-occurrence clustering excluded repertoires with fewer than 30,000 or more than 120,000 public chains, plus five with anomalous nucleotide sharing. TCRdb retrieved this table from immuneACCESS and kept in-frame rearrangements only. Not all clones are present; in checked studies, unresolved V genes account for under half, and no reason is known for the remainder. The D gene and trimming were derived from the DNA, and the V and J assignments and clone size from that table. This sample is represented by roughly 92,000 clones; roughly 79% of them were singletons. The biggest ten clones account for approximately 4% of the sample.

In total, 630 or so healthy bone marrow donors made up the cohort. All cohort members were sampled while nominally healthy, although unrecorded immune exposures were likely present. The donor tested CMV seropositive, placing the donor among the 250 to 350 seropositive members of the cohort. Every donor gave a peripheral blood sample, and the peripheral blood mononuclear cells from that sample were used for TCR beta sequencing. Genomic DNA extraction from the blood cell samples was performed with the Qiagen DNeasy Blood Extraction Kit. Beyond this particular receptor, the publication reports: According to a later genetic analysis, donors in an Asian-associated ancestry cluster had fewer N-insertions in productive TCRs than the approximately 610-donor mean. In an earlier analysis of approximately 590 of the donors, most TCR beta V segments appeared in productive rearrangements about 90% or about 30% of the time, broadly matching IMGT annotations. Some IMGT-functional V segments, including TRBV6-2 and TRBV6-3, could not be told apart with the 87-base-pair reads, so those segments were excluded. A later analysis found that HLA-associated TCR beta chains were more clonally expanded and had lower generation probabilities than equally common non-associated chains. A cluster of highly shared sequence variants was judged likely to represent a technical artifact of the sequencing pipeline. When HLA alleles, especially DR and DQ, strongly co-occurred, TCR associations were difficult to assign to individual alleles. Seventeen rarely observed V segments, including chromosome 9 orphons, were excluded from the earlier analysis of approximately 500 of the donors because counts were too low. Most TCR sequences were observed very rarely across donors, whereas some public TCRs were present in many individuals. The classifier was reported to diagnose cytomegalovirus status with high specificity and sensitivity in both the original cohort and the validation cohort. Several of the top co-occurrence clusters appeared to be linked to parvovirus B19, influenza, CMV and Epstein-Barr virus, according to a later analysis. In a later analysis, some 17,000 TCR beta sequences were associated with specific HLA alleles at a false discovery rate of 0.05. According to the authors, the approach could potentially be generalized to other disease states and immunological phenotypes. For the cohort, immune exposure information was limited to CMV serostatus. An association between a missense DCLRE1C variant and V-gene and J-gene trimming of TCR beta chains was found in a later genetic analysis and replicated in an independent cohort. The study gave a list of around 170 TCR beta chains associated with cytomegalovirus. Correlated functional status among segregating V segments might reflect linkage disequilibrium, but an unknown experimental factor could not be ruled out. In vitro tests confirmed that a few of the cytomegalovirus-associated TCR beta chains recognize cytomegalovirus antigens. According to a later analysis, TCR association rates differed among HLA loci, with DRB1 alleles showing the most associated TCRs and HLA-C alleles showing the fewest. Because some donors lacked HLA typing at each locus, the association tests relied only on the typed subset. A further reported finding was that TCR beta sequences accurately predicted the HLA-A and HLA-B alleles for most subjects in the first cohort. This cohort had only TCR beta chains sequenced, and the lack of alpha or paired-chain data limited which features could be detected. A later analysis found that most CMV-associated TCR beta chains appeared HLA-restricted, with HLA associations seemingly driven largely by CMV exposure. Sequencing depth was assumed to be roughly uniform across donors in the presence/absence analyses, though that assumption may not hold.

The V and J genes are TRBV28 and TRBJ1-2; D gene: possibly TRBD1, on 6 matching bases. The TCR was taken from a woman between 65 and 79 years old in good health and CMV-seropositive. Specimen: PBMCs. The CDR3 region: CASSPMGDRKDGYTF. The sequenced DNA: TGTGCCAGCAGCCCCATGGGCGACAGGAAGGATGGCTACACCTTC.